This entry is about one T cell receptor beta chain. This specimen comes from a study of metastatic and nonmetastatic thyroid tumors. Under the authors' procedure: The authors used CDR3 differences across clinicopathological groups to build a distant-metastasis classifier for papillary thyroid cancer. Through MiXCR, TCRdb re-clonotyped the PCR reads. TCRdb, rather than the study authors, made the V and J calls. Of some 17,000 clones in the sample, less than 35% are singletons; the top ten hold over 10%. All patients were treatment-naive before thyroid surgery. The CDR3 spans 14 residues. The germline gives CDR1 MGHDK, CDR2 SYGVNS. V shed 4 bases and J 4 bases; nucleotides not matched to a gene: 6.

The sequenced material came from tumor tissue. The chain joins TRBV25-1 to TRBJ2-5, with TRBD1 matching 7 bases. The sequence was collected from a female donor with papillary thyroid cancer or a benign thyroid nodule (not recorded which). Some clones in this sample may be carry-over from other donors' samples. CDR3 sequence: CASSASDRLETQYF. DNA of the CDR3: TGTGCCAGCAGTGCCTCGGACAGGTTAGAGACCCAGTACTTC.